Below are 30 T cell receptor beta chains sequenced from a single sample in a study of blood T cell repertoires in COVID-19. Repertoires were generated with immunoSEQ multiplex PCR, while TCRdb's copy carries only in-frame clones and drops some. The sample contains about 50,000 clones, over 75% of which appear only once. Specimen: peripheral blood. The receptors here all came from a woman aged 80 or over with COVID-19, enrolled during active disease.

This clone was recorded a few times. The chain employs TRBV5-6 and TRBJ1-5, with TRBD1 as a possible D gene (6 bases). In germline, CDR1 is SGHDT, CDR2 YYEEEE. The CDR3 runs to 15 residues. Trimming removed 4 bases from V and 0 bases from J, with 11 bases in between. CDR3 sequence (DNA): TGTGCCAGCAGCGTCAGGGGTTATAGCAATCAGCCCCAGCATTTT. It yields the protein CASSVRGYSNQPQHF. Filled out from reference TRBV5-6 and TRBJ1-5, the complete variable domain reads DAGVTQSPTHLIKTRGQQVTLRCSPKSGHDTVSWYQQALGQGPQFIFQYYEEEERQRGNFPDRFSGHQFPNYSSELNVNALLLGDSALYLCASSVRGYSNQPQHFGDGTRLSIL.

This sequence joins TRBV10-2 and TRBJ2-2; TRBD2 matches at 11 bases. CDR3 length: 16 residues. Germline trimming cut 4 bases from V and 4 bases from J; bases unmatched to any gene: 5. CDR1 WSHSY and CDR2 SAAADI come from the germline V gene. The CDR3, as DNA: TGCGCCAGCAGTGGACTAGCGGGGCGGGGCACCGGGGAGCTGTTTTTT. This sequence encodes CASSGLAGRGTGELFF.

The V and J genes are TRBV7-6 and TRBJ1-4; D remains unclear. The CDR3 length is 14 residues. With 5 bases removed from V and 3 bases from J, the gap between germline ends came to 10 bases. CDR1 is SGHVS, CDR2 FNYEAQ, per germline. As DNA, the CDR3 is TGTGCCAGCAGCCATAGAATTGCTAATGAAAAACTGTTTTTT. Its protein is CASSHRIANEKLFF. The full variable domain, rest sourced from reference TRBV7-6 and TRBJ1-4, is GAGVSQSPRYKVTKRGQDVALRCDPISGHVSLYWYRQALGQGPEFLTYFNYEAQQDKSGLPNDRFSAERPEGSISTLTIQRTEQRDSAMYRCASSHRIANEKLFFGSGTQLSVL.

The chain has TRBV3-1 (or the pseudogene TRBV3-2) and TRBJ2-7; D is possibly TRBD1 (5 bases). With 3 bases removed from V and 8 bases from J, the gap between germline ends came to 8 bases. Germline V gene data show CDR1 as LGHDT and CDR2 as YNNKEL (reference sequence). This CDR3 comprises 11 residues. The CDR3 bases are TGTGCCAGCAGCCAGACAGCCCAGCAGTACTTC. As protein: CASSQTAQQYF.

This chain's CDR3 is CASSFGVVTEAFF. Written as DNA, the CDR3 is TGTGCCAGCAGCTTCGGGGTGGTGACTGAAGCTTTCTTT. The rearrangement links TRBV7-2 to TRBJ1-1; no clear D gene. This CDR3 comprises 13 residues. Trimming took off 3 bases at V and 5 bases at J, with 10 bases between the two ends. From germline, CDR1 is SGHTA and CDR2 FQGNSA.

The chain uses TRBV11-2 and TRBJ2-7, with 9 bases aligning to TRBD2. The germline V gene has CDR1 SGHAT and CDR2 FQNNGV. The V segment lost 4 bases and the J segment 1 base; nucleotides outside the gene matches: 14. The length of the CDR3 is 18 residues. CDR3 nucleotides: TGTGCCAGCAGCTCAGGCTGGGTTGCGGGAGGGGGTTCCTACGAGCAGTACTTC. Translating gives CASSSGWVAGGGSYEQYF.

The chain is built from TRBV5-1 and TRBJ2-3; a weak D match, TRBD1 (5 bases). Germline V gene lookup returns CDR1 SGHRS and CDR2 YFSETQ. V lost 3 bases and J 5 bases, leaving 16 bases between the germline ends. CDR3 length: 15 residues. The CDR3: CASSSQDPRLDTQYF. DNA for the CDR3: TGCGCCAGCAGCTCACAGGACCCGAGGTTAGATACGCAGTATTTT.

This chain links TRBV30 with TRBJ1-1; no definite D call. The CDR3 covers 12 residues. The V end was cut by 1 base, the J end by 4 bases, with 7 bases between. Germline CDR1 reads GTSNPN; CDR2 reads SVGIG (reference sequence). DNA for the CDR3: TGTGCCTGGAGTGAATCCGGCACTGAAGCTTTCTTT. This encodes CAWSESGTEAFF.

The chain combines TRBV2 with TRBJ1-1; 8 bases match TRBD1. Germline trimming cut 4 bases from V and 5 bases from J; bases unmatched to any gene: 3. The CDR3 is 13 amino acids. Germline CDR1 and CDR2: SNHLY and FYNNEI. The CDR3 nucleotides are TGTGCCAGCAGTGGACAGGGGAGGACTGAAGCTTTCTTT. Its translation: CASSGQGRTEAFF. Complete variable domain (other parts from reference TRBV2 and TRBJ1-1): EPEVTQTPSHQVTQMGQEVILRCVPISNHLYFYWYRQILGQKVEFLVSFYNNEISEKSEIFDDQFSVERPDGSNFTLKIRSTKLEDSAMYFCASSGQGRTEAFFGQGTRLTVV.

This clone was seen once. CDR3 in DNA: TGTGCCAGCAGTTACGGGGGGCAGGAGACCCAGTACTTC. Protein product: CASSYGGQETQYF. V usage is TRBV12-3 or TRBV12-4 and J usage is TRBJ2-5, with D tentatively TRBD2 (7 bases). This CDR3 contains 13 residues. Trimming cost V 4 bases and J 5 bases, with 11 bases left between them.

V gene TRBV28 combines with J gene TRBJ2-1, with 12 nucleotides matching TRBD2. V shed 5 bases, J shed 6 bases, and the junction held 5 bases outside the gene matches. The length of the CDR3 is 15 residues. The germline gives CDR1 MDHEN, CDR2 SYDVKM. The CDR3 nucleotides read TGTGCCAGCAGTCGGGGGACTAGCGGGTCCAATGAGCAGTTCTTC. The encoded protein is CASSRGTSGSNEQFF.

Concerning this clone itself: Other nucleotide sequences from this sample produce the same CDR3. V gene TRBV6-5 combines with J gene TRBJ1-3; 9 nucleotides agree with TRBD1. V shed 6 bases and J 4 bases; nucleotides not matched to a gene: 4. The CDR3 length is 14 residues. The V gene's germline CDR1 is MNHEY and CDR2 SVGAGI. In DNA form, the CDR3 reads TGTGCCAGCAGGGACAGGGGTTGGGGAAACACCATATATTTT. Protein product: CASRDRGWGNTIYF.

The J gene is TRBJ2-3, the V gene TRBV3-1 (or the pseudogene TRBV3-2); TRBD2 matches at 13 bases. Germline assignment: CDR1 LGHDT and CDR2 YNNKEL (reference sequence). This CDR3 is 17 amino acids long. V lost 0 bases and J lost 6; bases outside the gene matches: 6. CDR3 DNA: TGTGCCAGCAGCCAAGACGGACTAGCGGGAGTGGGCGATACGCAGTATTTT. This encodes CASSQDGLAGVGDTQYF.

This rearrangement joins TRBV3-1 (or the pseudogene TRBV3-2) to TRBJ2-3; 16 bases line up with TRBD2. The germline V gene encodes CDR1 LGHDT and CDR2 YNNKEL (reference sequence). This CDR3 region has 18 residues. The V segment lost 1 base and the J segment 11 bases; nucleotides outside the gene matches: 12. The chain's CDR3 is CASSQGRPGLAGGPEQYF. The CDR3, as DNA: TGTGCCAGCAGCCAAGGACGGCCGGGACTAGCGGGAGGGCCCGAGCAGTATTTT.

V usage is TRBV4-2 and J usage is TRBJ1-4; D perhaps matches TRBD1 (6 bases). The CDR3 is 16 amino acids. V was cut by 3 bases and J by 2 bases, with 13 bases left in between. Germline CDR1 is LGHNA and CDR2 is YNFKEQ. The CDR3 nucleotides read TGTGCCAGCAGCCAGGATCCGGGACACACTAATGAAAAACTGTTTTTT. The encoded protein is CASSQDPGHTNEKLFF.

The chain joins TRBV2 to TRBJ1-2; 9 bases match TRBD1. Trimming took 6 bases from V and 2 from J; bases not matched to a gene: 4. The CDR3 is 14 amino acids. Germline CDR1 SNHLY, CDR2 FYNNEI. In nucleotides, the CDR3 is TGTGCCAGCAGCCTACAGGGGGCGAACTATGGCTACACCTTC. Amino acid sequence: CASSLQGANYGYTF.

The CDR3 sequence is CASSRGAWGTEAFF. CDR3 DNA sequence: TGTGCCAGTAGTCGGGGGGCATGGGGCACTGAAGCTTTCTTT. This chain links TRBV19 with TRBJ1-1, with a tentative D call TRBD1 (6 bases). The V gene's germline CDR1 is LNHDA and CDR2 SQIVND (reference sequence). V shed 5 bases and J shed 4 bases, with 14 bases lying between them. The CDR3 runs 14 residues.

CDR3 bases: TGCGCCAGCAGCCAAGATCTATTCGGGCTAGCGGGCCACAATGAGCAGTTCTTC. Translating gives CASSQDLFGLAGHNEQFF. The rearrangement joins TRBV4-1 to TRBJ2-1; TRBD2 matches 8 bases. From germline, CDR1 is MGHRA and CDR2 YSYEKL. V was pared by 0 bases and J by 5 bases, with 12 bases of the junction left unmatched. The CDR3 spans 18 residues.

The chain has TRBV27 and TRBJ2-1, with 12 bases lining up with TRBD2. V was pared by 5 bases and J by 4 bases, with 3 bases of the junction left unmatched. The CDR3 runs 15 residues. Looked up from germline, CDR1 is MNHEY and CDR2 is SMNVEV (reference sequence). CDR3 residues: CASSLLAGGYNEQFF. In DNA form, the CDR3 reads TGTGCCAGCAGTCTACTAGCGGGAGGTTACAATGAGCAGTTCTTC.

The chain uses TRBV19 and TRBJ1-2; 7 bases line up with TRBD1. The J segment lost 4 bases and the V segment lost 4 bases, leaving 9 bases of the junction unmatched. The CDR3 spans 15 residues. The germline CDR1 and CDR2 sequences are LNHDA and SQIVND (reference sequence). The CDR3, as DNA: TGTGCCAGTAGTACTACCGGGACAGCTTTCTATGGCTACACCTTC. It encodes CASSTTGTAFYGYTF.

The chain links TRBV4-1 to TRBJ2-1; 11 bases match TRBD2. Germline-derived CDR1 and CDR2 are MGHRA and YSYEKL. The CDR3 is 22 residues long. J gave up 7 bases and V 0 bases, and 23 bases lay outside the gene matches. The CDR3 sequence is CASSQDPPLAGSLAGGLNEQFF. In nucleotides, the CDR3 is TGCGCCAGCAGCCAAGATCCCCCGCTCGCCGGCTCCTTAGCGGGAGGGCTAAATGAGCAGTTCTTC.

The count of this clone is one. This sequence joins TRBV2 and TRBJ1-3, with D maybe TRBD1 (6 bases). Germline values: CDR1 SNHLY, CDR2 FYNNEI. Trimming took off 6 bases at V and 0 bases at J, with 15 bases between the two ends. The CDR3 has 16 residues. CDR3 protein: CASSPDRMSSGNTIYF. DNA of the CDR3: TGTGCCAGCAGCCCCGACAGGATGAGCTCTGGAAACACCATATATTTT.

The rearrangement joins TRBV20-1 to TRBJ2-7; D remains unclear. This CDR3 comprises 13 residues. V was pared by 3 bases and J by 0 bases, with 9 bases between. Germline V gene lookup returns CDR1 DFQATT and CDR2 SNEGSKA (reference sequence). As DNA, the CDR3 is TGCAGTGCTAGTTCTACCCTCTCCTACGAGCAGTACTTC. Protein sequence: CSASSTLSYEQYF.

The chain is built from TRBV5-1 and TRBJ1-6; a possible D gene is TRBD1 (6 bases). The V gene lost 0 bases and the J gene lost 7 bases, with 11 bases spanning the gap. Germline V gene data show CDR1 as SGHRS and CDR2 as YFSETQ. The CDR3 loop spans 15 amino acids. The CDR3 DNA reads TGCGCCAGCAGCTTGGACTCTCAGGGGAATTCACCCCTCCACTTT. This sequence encodes CASSLDSQGNSPLHF.

Sample share makes this clone medium-sized. V gene TRBV7-9 combines with J gene TRBJ2-3, with D maybe TRBD2 (5 bases). The V end lost 5 bases, the J end lost 3 bases, and 18 bases lay between the germline ends. The CDR3 is 16 amino acids. Germline loops: CDR1 SEHNR, CDR2 FQNEAQ (reference sequence). The CDR3 coding sequence is TGTGCCAGCAGCCCTGGAGGAGGATGGAGGACAGATACGCAGTATTTT. Residues: CASSPGGGWRTDTQYF.

Only one count was recorded for this clone. The chain uses TRBV2 and TRBJ1-2; the match to TRBD1 covers 11 bases. This CDR3 comprises 15 residues. The trim removed 4 bases at V and 4 bases at J, leaving 5 bases unmatched. Germline CDR1 reads SNHLY; CDR2 reads FYNNEI. The CDR3 DNA is TGTGCCAGCAGTGGGACAGGGGGCGGCGTCTATGGCTACACCTTC. Translation gives CASSGTGGGVYGYTF. Supplemented by reference TRBV2 and TRBJ1-2, the full variable domain reads EPEVTQTPSHQVTQMGQEVILRCVPISNHLYFYWYRQILGQKVEFLVSFYNNEISEKSEIFDDQFSVERPDGSNFTLKIRSTKLEDSAMYFCASSGTGGGVYGYTFGSGTRLTVV.

This rearrangement joins TRBV9 to TRBJ1-1; 8 bases map to TRBD1. Germline assignment: CDR1 SGDLS and CDR2 YYNGEE. After removal of 3 bases from V and 9 bases from J, the junction contained 7 bases not matched to a gene. This CDR3 region has 13 residues. The CDR3 DNA reads as TGTGCCAGCAGCGCCCTGACAGGGGTCAAAGCTTTCTTT. This translates into CASSALTGVKAFF.

The V call is TRBV5-1, the J call TRBJ1-1; no reliable D call. Germline loops: CDR1 SGHRS, CDR2 YFSETQ. Trimming shortened V by 2 bases and J by 4 bases, and 6 bases separated the two germline ends. This CDR3 comprises 12 residues. CDR3 amino acids: CASSFSSTEAFF. The CDR3 coding sequence is TGCGCCAGCAGCTTTAGTAGCACTGAAGCTTTCTTT. Variable domain in full (rest from reference TRBV5-1 and TRBJ1-1): KAGVTQTPRYLIKTRGQQVTLSCSPISGHRSVSWYQQTPGQGLQFLFEYFSETQRNKGNFPGRFSGRQFSNSRSEMNVSTLELGDSALYLCASSFSSTEAFFGQGTRLTVV.

This chain links TRBV6-1 with TRBJ1-2; 7 bases agree with TRBD1. CDR1 and CDR2 (germline): MNHNS, SASEGT. The CDR3 loop spans 16 amino acids. V trimming: 1 base; J trimming: 2 bases; junction bases outside the gene matches: 7. CDR3 residues: CASSEGRGQTNYGYTF. The CDR3 bases are TGTGCCAGCAGTGAAGGGAGGGGACAGACAAACTATGGCTACACCTTC.

V usage is TRBV5-1 and J usage is TRBJ1-1, with a tentative D call TRBD1 (5 bases). CDR3 size: 15 residues. Trimming shortened V by 0 bases and J by 0 bases, and 9 bases separated the two germline ends. Germline loops: CDR1 SGHRS, CDR2 YFSETQ. The CDR3 DNA reads TGCGCCAGCAGCTTGGGGGGCGAAGTGAACACTGAAGCTTTCTTT. Protein: CASSLGGEVNTEAFF. The full variable domain, its missing parts supplied by reference TRBV5-1 and TRBJ1-1, is KAGVTQTPRYLIKTRGQQVTLSCSPISGHRSVSWYQQTPGQGLQFLFEYFSETQRNKGNFPGRFSGRQFSNSRSEMNVSTLELGDSALYLCASSLGGEVNTEAFFGQGTRLTVV.